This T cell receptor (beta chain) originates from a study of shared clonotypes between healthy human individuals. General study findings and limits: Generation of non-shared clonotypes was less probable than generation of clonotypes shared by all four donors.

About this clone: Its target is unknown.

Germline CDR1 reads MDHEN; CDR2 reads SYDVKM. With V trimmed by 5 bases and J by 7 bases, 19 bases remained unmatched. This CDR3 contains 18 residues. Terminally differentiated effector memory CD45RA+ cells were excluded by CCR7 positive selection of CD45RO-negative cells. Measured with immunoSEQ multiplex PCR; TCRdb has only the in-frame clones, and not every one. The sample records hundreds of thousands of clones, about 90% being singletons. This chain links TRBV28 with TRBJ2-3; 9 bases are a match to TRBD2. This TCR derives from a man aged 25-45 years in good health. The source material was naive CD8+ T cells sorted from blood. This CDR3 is CASSPLAAASGNWNTQYF. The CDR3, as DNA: TGTGCCAGCAGTCCCCTTGCAGCGGCTAGCGGGAATTGGAATACGCAGTATTTT. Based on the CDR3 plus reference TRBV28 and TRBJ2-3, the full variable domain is DVKVTQSSRYLVKRTGEKVFLECVQDMDHENMFWYRQDPGLGLRLIYFSYDVKMKEKGDIPEGYSVSREKKERFSLILESASTNQTSMYLCASSPLAAASGNWNTQYFGPGTRLTVL.